The rows below give T cell receptor beta chains drawn from one sample of a study of T-cell memory formation after mild COVID-19. Using its own MiXCR run on the 5' RACE reads, TCRdb lists one record per CDR3 protein. The table lists about 180,000 distinct CDR3 sequences, around 16% of them singletons. The sample comprised PBMCs or a T cell subset sorted from them (not recorded which). The receptors shown here come from an adult woman who had mild COVID-19 (a few samples of this study predate the infection). Cell type and time point are not known. Both conserved end residues are part of each CDR3. Fields, in order: clone size, J gene, V gene, D gene, CDR3 protein, CDR3 DNA. The D gene is left open where the match is weak. The size entry is marked missing in some rows and otherwise reads once, few, many or a size class.

few,TRBJ2-7,TRBV6-1,-,CASSEIAYEQYF,TGTGCCAGCAGCGAAATAGCCTACGAGCAGTACTTC
many,TRBJ2-1,TRBV12-3/TRBV12-4,-,CASSFRLSGEQFF,TGTGCCAGCAGTTTTCGTCTTTCCGGTGAGCAGTTCTTC
-,TRBJ2-1,TRBV24-1,-,CATSDPTAPRVSYNEQFF,TGTGCCACCAGTGATCCGACAGCGCCTAGGGTGTCCTACAATGAGCAGTTCTTC
-,TRBJ1-2,TRBV3-1,TRBD1,CASSQAGGNYGYTF,TGTGCCAGCAGCCAGGCAGGGGGCAACTATGGCTACACCTTC
-,TRBJ2-1,TRBV7-2,TRBD2,CASSLRLAGISYNEQFF,TGTGCCAGCAGCTTACGGCTAGCGGGGATCTCCTACAATGAGCAGTTCTTC
-,TRBJ2-1,TRBV6-5,TRBD2,CASSTPGLGHNEQFF,TGTGCCAGCTCGACCCCGGGACTAGGACACAATGAGCAGTTCTTC
few,TRBJ1-2,TRBV27,-,CASSNLPLNYGYTF,TGTGCCAGCAGTAACCTCCCTTTGAACTATGGCTACACCTTC
-,TRBJ2-3,TRBV9,TRBD1,CASSVDQGATDTQYF,TGTGCCAGCAGCGTAGATCAGGGGGCTACAGATACGCAGTATTTT
few,TRBJ2-7,TRBV29-1,TRBD2,CSVLLTSGRTPSYEQYF,TGCAGCGTTCTACTGACTAGCGGGAGGACCCCCTCCTACGAGCAGTACTTC
few,TRBJ2-3,TRBV5-1,TRBD2,CASSLDSGSTDTQYF,TGCGCCAGCAGCTTGGATAGCGGGAGCACAGATACGCAGTATTTT
-,TRBJ2-3,TRBV7-9,-,CASALPPLPSPTDTQYF,TGTGCCAGCGCCCTACCACCCTTGCCTAGCCCAACAGATACGCAGTATTTT
-,TRBJ2-7,TRBV4-2,-,CASRGYYEQYF,TGTGCCAGCAGGGGGTATTACGAGCAGTACTTC
-,TRBJ2-5,TRBV20-1,TRBD2,CSAGLAGAETQYF,TGCAGTGCCGGACTAGCGGGGGCAGAGACCCAGTACTTC
-,TRBJ2-7,TRBV2,-,CASNEGGDEQYF,TGTGCCAGCAACGAAGGAGGGGACGAGCAGTACTTC
-,TRBJ2-1,TRBV5-1,TRBD2,CASTLAGLYEQFF,TGCGCCAGCACACTAGCGGGATTGTATGAGCAGTTCTTC
few,TRBJ2-3,TRBV11-2,TRBD1,CASSSGQGVFTDTQYF,TGTGCCAGCAGCTCTGGACAGGGGGTATTCACAGATACGCAGTATTTT
-,TRBJ2-2,TRBV5-6,TRBD1,CASSLALQGATGELFF,TGTGCCAGCAGCTTGGCCTTACAGGGGGCAACCGGGGAGCTGTTTTTT
-,TRBJ2-7,TRBV6-5,-,CASSYGRDIREQYF,TGTGCCAGCAGTTACGGACGGGACATCCGAGAGCAGTACTTC
few,TRBJ2-3,TRBV11-3,TRBD2,CASSLTSGRGTSTDTQYF,TGTGCCAGCAGCCTAACTAGCGGGAGGGGGACTAGCACAGATACGCAGTATTTT
few,TRBJ2-1,TRBV7-3,TRBD2,CASSQSGRAVLSEQFF,TGTGCCAGCAGCCAAAGCGGGAGGGCCGTATTGAGTGAGCAGTTCTTC
few,TRBJ2-6,TRBV7-3,TRBD1,CASSPGQAGANVLTF,TGTGCCAGCAGCCCGGGACAGGCTGGGGCCAACGTCCTGACTTTC
-,TRBJ2-1,TRBV20-1,-,CSARSRVYNEQFF,TGCAGTGCTAGATCCAGGGTCTACAATGAGCAGTTCTTC
-,TRBJ2-7,TRBV4-1,TRBD1,CASSPRTGTSYEQYF,TGCGCCAGCAGCCCCCGGACAGGGACCTCCTACGAGCAGTACTTC
-,TRBJ2-7,TRBV6-2/TRBV6-3,-,CATIGLPWSYEQYF,TGTGCCACCATAGGACTTCCCTGGTCCTACGAGCAGTACTTC
few,TRBJ2-1,TRBV12-3/TRBV12-4,TRBD2,CASSIISGREQFF,TGTGCCAGCAGTATCATTAGCGGGAGAGAGCAGTTCTTC
few,TRBJ2-7,TRBV2,-,CASSSTGKRGYEQYF,TGTGCCAGCAGTTCCACAGGGAAGAGAGGGTACGAGCAGTACTTC
-,TRBJ2-7,TRBV5-1,-,CASSLDGLPYEQYF,TGCGCCAGCAGCTTGGATGGGCTCCCCTACGAGCAGTACTTC
-,TRBJ2-7,TRBV29-1,TRBD1,CSAGTGGEQYF,TGCAGCGCTGGGACAGGGGGAGAGCAGTACTTC
-,TRBJ2-7,TRBV7-6,TRBD2,CASSSGTSGQQYF,TGTGCCAGCAGCTCAGGGACTAGCGGACAGCAGTACTTC
-,TRBJ2-7,TRBV7-2,TRBD2,CASSLALGGRAPEQYF,TGTGCCAGCAGCTTAGCGCTGGGCGGGAGGGCCCCCGAGCAGTACTTC
-,TRBJ1-5,TRBV24-1,-,CATSAGGGQPQHF,TGTGCCACCAGTGCGGGGGGCGGTCAGCCCCAGCATTTT
-,TRBJ1-1,TRBV5-1,-,CASSFPNTEAFF,TGCGCCAGCAGCTTCCCGAACACTGAAGCTTTCTTT
-,TRBJ1-6,TRBV4-2,TRBD1,CASSPFGTENSPLHF,TGTGCCAGCAGCCCCTTTGGGACAGAGAACTCACCCCTCCACTTT
-,TRBJ2-1,TRBV10-3,-,CAISANGPNNEQFF,TGTGCCATCAGTGCGAACGGACCGAACAATGAGCAGTTCTTC
-,TRBJ2-7,TRBV5-1,-,CASSLEGRMREQYF,TGCGCCAGCAGCTTGGAAGGCCGCATGCGGGAGCAGTACTTC
few,TRBJ2-5,TRBV18,TRBD1,CASSPLTGNGETQYF,TGTGCCAGCTCACCTTTGACAGGGAACGGAGAGACCCAGTACTTC
many,TRBJ2-5,TRBV7-7,TRBD2,CASSLAGAGETQYF,TGTGCTAGCAGCTTAGCGGGGGCGGGAGAGACCCAGTACTTC
few,TRBJ1-3,TRBV18,-,CASSPPTGNGNTIYF,TGTGCCAGCTCACCACCAACAGGGAACGGAAACACCATATATTTT
-,TRBJ2-5,TRBV30,-,CAWSVQRETQYF,TGTGCCTGGAGTGTACAAAGGGAGACCCAGTACTTC
few,TRBJ1-5,TRBV12-3/TRBV12-4,-,CASSLGRGGQPQHF,TGTGCCAGCAGTCTAGGGAGGGGTGGCCAGCCCCAGCATTTT
-,TRBJ2-2,TRBV6-6,-,CASSYPSGELFF,TGTGCCAGCAGTTACCCCTCGGGGGAGCTGTTTTTT
-,TRBJ1-2,TRBV5-1,-,CASSLQGTDGYTF,TGCGCCAGCAGCTTGCAAGGGACGGATGGCTACACCTTC
few,TRBJ2-1,TRBV20-1,TRBD2,CSAIRGLAGGSPEQFF,TGCAGTGCTATCCGCGGACTAGCGGGAGGTTCCCCTGAGCAGTTCTTC
-,TRBJ1-2,TRBV18,-,CASSPSTGSYYGYTF,TGTGCCAGCTCACCCTCGACAGGATCCTACTATGGCTACACCTTC
many,TRBJ2-1,TRBV7-9,-,CASSFTVSYNEQFF,TGTGCCAGCAGCTTTACAGTATCCTACAATGAGCAGTTCTTC
once,TRBJ2-1,TRBV7-6,TRBD2,CDSSSALGSGVYEQFF,TGTGACAGCAGCTCTGCGCTAGGTAGCGGGGTCTATGAGCAGTTCTTC
few,TRBJ2-5,TRBV2,-,CASSEAGTGTQYF,TGTGCCAGCAGTGAAGCAGGTACCGGGACCCAGTACTTC
-,TRBJ2-2,TRBV7-7,-,CASSLTGTTNTGELFF,TGTGCCAGCAGCCTGACCGGGACCACGAACACCGGGGAGCTGTTTTTT
many,TRBJ2-7,TRBV7-9,-,CASSLSSYEQYF,TGTGCCAGCAGCTTAAGCTCCTACGAGCAGTACTTC
few,TRBJ2-1,TRBV2,TRBD1,CASRGDSSYNEQFF,TGTGCCAGCAGAGGGGACAGCTCCTACAATGAGCAGTTCTTC
-,TRBJ1-4,TRBV7-9,-,CASSLQGWKLFF,TGTGCCAGCAGCTTACAAGGGTGGAAACTGTTTTTT
-,TRBJ1-1,TRBV5-1,-,CASSLAGRGRTEAFF,TGCGCCAGCAGCTTGGCCGGGCGGGGGAGGACTGAAGCTTTCTTT